The entry that follows covers one T cell receptor beta chain sequence. Participant ages covered roughly 18 to 90 years across about two dozen US areas. The study assigned cohorts using participant-reported clinical history. Cohort 3 recovered donors had two negative PCRs, clearance, or symptom resolution. The sample is drawn from a study of blood T cell repertoires in COVID-19. This table comes from immunoSEQ multiplex PCR, and its TCRdb copy is limited to in-frame clones, with some not included. The data hold around 310,000 clones, with over 75% observed a single time. The J segment lost 6 bases and the V segment lost 1 base, leaving 8 bases of the junction unmatched. The CDR3 runs to 16 residues. In germline, CDR1 is SGHAT, CDR2 FQNNGV.

The V gene is TRBV11-2, the J gene TRBJ2-3; 9 positions match TRBD2. The receptor was isolated from a young man who had recovered from COVID-19. The sequenced material came from PBMCs or T cells enriched from blood (not recorded which). In nucleotides, the CDR3 is TGTGCCAGCAGCTTAGTGGCTAGCGGGGTGTCTGATACGCAGTATTTT. Its translation is CASSLVASGVSDTQYF.